Presented here are 13 T cell receptor beta chains from one specimen sequenced in a study of identical twins. From the 5' RACE reads, TCRdb called clonotypes with MiXCR, one entry per CDR3 protein. The sample records about 1.7 million distinct CDR3 sequences, roughly 35% being singletons. The source material was cord blood. The receptors derive from a newborn girl in good health.

This clonotype has just a few counts. This rearrangement joins TRBV7-2 to TRBJ1-4, with D maybe TRBD1 (5 bases). V was shortened by 4 bases and J by 4 bases, with 10 bases between the two germline ends. Germline V gene sequence: CDR1 SGHTA, CDR2 FQGNSA. CDR3 length: 14 amino acids. CDR3 region: CASSSGWGNEKLFF. CDR3 nucleotide sequence: TGTGCCAGCAGCTCAGGGTGGGGTAATGAAAAACTGTTTTTT.

The chain links TRBV2 to TRBJ2-2, with 7 bases identical to TRBD2. The CDR3 has 15 residues. Trimming took 7 bases from V and 3 from J; bases not matched to a gene: 8. Germline-derived CDR1 and CDR2 are SNHLY and FYNNEI. The CDR3: CASTSGAYYTGELFF. In DNA, the CDR3 is TGTGCCAGCACTAGCGGAGCCTACTACACCGGGGAGCTGTTTTTT.

V is TRBV10-3 and J is TRBJ1-5; D perhaps matches TRBD1 (6 bases). The CDR3 is 17 amino acids. Trimming took 0 bases from V and 1 from J, leaving 13 bases between them. Germline assignment: CDR1 ENHRY and CDR2 SYGVKD. CDR3 in DNA: TGTGCCATCAGTGAGTCGATAGGCAGGGGAAGCAATCAGCCCCAGCATTTT. This translates into CAISESIGRGSNQPQHF.

Notes on this clonotype: The CDR3 carries no conserved terminal phenylalanine or tryptophan, so it likely arises from a read error. V usage is TRBV5-6 and J usage is TRBJ2-1, with TRBD2 identical over 7 bases. The ends lost 6 bases at V and 6 bases at J; junction bases unmatched: 12. CDR1 is SGHDT, CDR2 YYEEEE, per germline. The CDR3 consists of 15 residues. The CDR3 region is CASIQLGLGGNEQFV. CDR3 coding DNA: TGTGCCAGCATCCAGCTAGGACTAGGCGGCAATGAGCAGTTCGTC.

The genes are TRBV7-2 and TRBJ1-6; maybe TRBD1 (6 bases). Trimming shortened V by 3 bases and J by 7 bases, and 13 bases separated the two germline ends. The CDR3 extends over 15 amino acids. Germline-derived CDR1 and CDR2 are SGHTA and FQGNSA. The CDR3: CASSFLMGANSPLHF. The CDR3 DNA reads TGTGCCAGCAGCTTTTTAATGGGGGCCAATTCACCCCTCCACTTT.

On this clonotype itself: A read error may explain this, as a much larger clone is one base away. The chain couples TRBV2 to TRBJ1-2; D ambiguous. CDR3 length equals 11 residues. Per germline, CDR1 SNHLY and CDR2 FYNNEI. Trimming stripped 3 bases from V and 7 bases from J, with 6 bases between. The CDR3 protein is CASSDAGGYTF. The CDR3 nucleotides are TGTGCCAGCAGTGATGCAGGTGGCTACACCTTC.

With respect to this clonotype: This may stem from a read error, because a much larger clone lies one nucleotide away. The chain is built from TRBV3-1 and TRBJ2-7, with 8 bases aligning to TRBD2. V lost 3 bases and J lost 7; bases outside the gene matches: 14. The V gene's germline CDR1 is LGHDT and CDR2 YNNKEL (reference sequence). The CDR3 sequence is 16 residues long. The CDR3 DNA reads as TGTGCCAGCAGCCAGCTTAGCGGGGTATCCTACAATGAGCAGTACTTC. This translates into CASSQLSGVSYNEQYF.

The V call is TRBV20-1, the J call TRBJ2-5; TRBD2 matches at 8 bases. The trim removed 0 bases at V and 11 bases at J, leaving 5 bases unmatched. This CDR3 is 12 amino acids long. The germline V gene encodes CDR1 DFQATT and CDR2 SNEGSKA (reference sequence). The CDR3 DNA follows: TGCAGTGCTAGAGATGGAGCGGGAGAGCAGTACTTC. It yields the protein CSARDGAGEQYF.

This clonotype was detected only a few times. V is TRBV5-1 and J is TRBJ1-5; 8 nucleotides align to TRBD1. Germline lookup yields CDR1 SGHRS and CDR2 YFSETQ. The CDR3 sequence is 17 residues long. With V trimmed by 0 bases and J by 3 bases, 8 bases remained unmatched. This chain's CDR3 is CASSLGTGPSANQPQHF. CDR3 DNA: TGCGCCAGCAGCTTGGGGACAGGGCCTTCGGCCAATCAGCCCCAGCATTTT. Filled out from reference TRBV5-1 and TRBJ1-5, the complete variable domain reads KAGVTQTPRYLIKTRGQQVTLSCSPISGHRSVSWYQQTPGQGLQFLFEYFSETQRNKGNFPGRFSGRQFSNSRSEMNVSTLELGDSALYLCASSLGTGPSANQPQHFGDGTRLSIL.

CDR3 amino acids: CSAKEGITYEQYF. The CDR3 nucleotides are TGCAGTGCTAAGGAGGGTATTACCTACGAGCAGTACTTC. The V call is TRBV20-1, the J call TRBJ2-7; weak D call: TRBD2 (6 bases). The V gene's germline CDR1 is DFQATT and CDR2 SNEGSKA (reference sequence). With 4 bases removed from V and 2 bases from J, the gap between germline ends came to 12 bases. The CDR3 runs 13 residues.

This clonotype was seen ten or more times. V is TRBV29-1 and J is TRBJ2-3, with D tentatively TRBD1 or TRBD2 (5 bases each). The CDR3 totals 13 residues. The V gene lost 4 bases and the J gene lost 0 bases, with 8 bases spanning the gap. Germline CDR1 reads SQVTM; CDR2 reads ANQGSEA. The CDR3 is CSVGGGSTDTQYF. In DNA form, the CDR3 reads TGCAGCGTTGGGGGCGGGAGCACAGATACGCAGTATTTT.

A note on this clonotype: Given a much more abundant clone one base away, this may be a read error. The chain is built from TRBV10-1 and TRBJ2-7; TRBD1 matches at 7 bases. The CDR3 is made up of 13 amino acids. Germline V gene sequence: CDR1 WNHNN, CDR2 SYGVQD (reference sequence). CDR3 in amino acids: CVSSEEQGYEQYF. The CDR3 DNA follows: TGCGTCAGCAGTGAAGAACAGGGGTACGAGCAGTACTTC.

The J gene is TRBJ1-2, the V gene TRBV10-3; D gene uncertain. The CDR3 extends over 13 amino acids. Looked up from germline, CDR1 is ENHRY and CDR2 is SYGVKD. V lost 8 bases, J lost 1 base, and 11 bases lay in between. DNA for the CDR3: TGTGCCATCGGCCTTGGGGATAACTATGGCTACACCTTC. Translating gives CAIGLGDNYGYTF.